Listed here are 6 T cell receptor beta chains from one sample, sequenced in a study of CD8 T cells in Susac syndrome. The RNA, about 0.5 to 1 ug, was put through reverse transcription using random hexamers. TCRdb re-called the immunoSEQ multiplex PCR reads with MiXCR, one entry per CDR3 protein. The data hold some 75,000 distinct CDR3 sequences, with 93% observed a single time. What was sequenced was CD8+ T cells from PBMCs. These receptor sequences come from a human donor with Susac syndrome.

The CDR3 protein is CSAQRGDYQETQYF. CDR3 bases: TGCAGTGCACAAAGGGGGGACTACCAAGAGACCCAGTACTTC. The chain is built from TRBV20-1 and TRBJ2-5; D tentatively reads TRBD1 or TRBD2 (6 bases each). The CDR3 has 14 residues. V lost 6 bases and J lost 0, with 14 bases in between. Germline CDR1 reads DFQATT; CDR2 reads SNEGSKA (reference sequence).

The CDR3 protein is CASSVASGHYNEQFF. The CDR3 nucleotides read TGTGCCAGCAGCGTAGCTTCGGGACATTACAATGAGCAGTTCTTC. The rearrangement joins TRBV9 to TRBJ2-1, with D possibly matching TRBD1 (6 bases). Trimming took off 0 bases at V and 4 bases at J, with 11 bases between the two ends. The length of the CDR3 is 15 residues. Germline V gene lookup returns CDR1 SGDLS and CDR2 YYNGEE.

For the CDR3, the DNA is TGTGCCAGCAGTTTAAGTAGCGCGATGAACACTGAAGCTTTCTTT. Its translation: CASSLSSAMNTEAFF. The V call is TRBV12-3 or TRBV12-4, the J call TRBJ1-1; D gene ambiguous. The V end was cut by 2 bases, the J end by 0 bases, with 10 bases between. The CDR3 totals 15 residues.

This chain links TRBV3-1 with TRBJ2-5; D not resolved. Germline loops: CDR1 LGHDT, CDR2 YNNKEL (reference sequence). The CDR3 totals 11 residues. The ends were cut back, 4 bases at V and 4 bases at J, with 4 bases in the middle. The CDR3 here is CASSRLETQYF. Here the CDR3 DNA reads TGTGCCAGCAGCCGTTTAGAGACCCAGTACTTC.

This rearrangement joins TRBV25-1 to TRBJ2-6; 7 bases are a match to TRBD1. This CDR3 region has 17 residues. The ends lost 0 bases at V and 4 bases at J; junction bases unmatched: 6. Germline V gene lookup returns CDR1 MGHDK and CDR2 SYGVNS. This chain's CDR3 is CASSEYQGVAGANVLTF. Written as DNA, the CDR3 is TGTGCCAGCAGTGAATATCAGGGGGTCGCCGGGGCCAACGTCCTGACTTTC.

The J gene is TRBJ1-5, the V gene TRBV20-1, with TRBD1 identical over 8 bases. Germline CDR1 DFQATT, CDR2 SNEGSKA (reference sequence). This CDR3 contains 13 residues. V dropped 3 bases and J dropped 4; count of bases not matched to a gene: 2. CDR3: CSASRGRNQPQHF. As DNA, the CDR3 is TGCAGTGCTAGCAGGGGGCGGAATCAGCCCCAGCATTTT.